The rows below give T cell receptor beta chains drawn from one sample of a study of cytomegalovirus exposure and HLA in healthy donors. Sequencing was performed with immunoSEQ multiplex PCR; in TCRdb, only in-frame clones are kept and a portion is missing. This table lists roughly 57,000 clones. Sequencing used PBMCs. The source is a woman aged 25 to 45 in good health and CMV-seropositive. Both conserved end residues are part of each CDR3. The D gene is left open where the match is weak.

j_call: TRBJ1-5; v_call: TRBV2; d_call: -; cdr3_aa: CASSTGTGGYSNQPQHF; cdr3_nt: TGTGCCAGCAGCACCGGGACGGGGGGTTATAGCAATCAGCCCCAGCATTTT
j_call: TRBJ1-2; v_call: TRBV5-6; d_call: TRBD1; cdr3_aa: CASSLLTGGRNYGYTF; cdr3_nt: TGTGCCAGCAGCTTACTAACAGGGGGCCGAAACTATGGCTACACCTTC
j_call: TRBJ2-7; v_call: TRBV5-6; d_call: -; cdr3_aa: CASSLGVGYEQYF; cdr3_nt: TGTGCCAGCAGCTTGGGGGTCGGGTACGAGCAGTACTTC
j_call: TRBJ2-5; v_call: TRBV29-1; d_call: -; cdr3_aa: CSVLGRGRTQYF; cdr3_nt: TGCAGCGTTCTCGGTCGGGGGAGGACCCAGTACTTC
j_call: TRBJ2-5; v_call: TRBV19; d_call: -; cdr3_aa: CASSIYKDSQETQYF; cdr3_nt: TGTGCCAGTAGTATTTACAAGGACTCCCAAGAGACCCAGTACTTC
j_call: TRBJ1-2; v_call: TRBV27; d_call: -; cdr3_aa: CASSTSVGGYGYTF; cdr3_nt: TGTGCCAGCAGTACCTCGGTAGGAGGCTATGGCTACACCTTC
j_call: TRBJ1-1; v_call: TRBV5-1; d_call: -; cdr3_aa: CASSIGGGGTEAFF; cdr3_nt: TGCGCCAGCAGCATTGGGGGAGGGGGCACTGAAGCTTTCTTT
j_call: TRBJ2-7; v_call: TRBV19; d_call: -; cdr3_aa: CASSKTGRSYEQYF; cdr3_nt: TGTGCCAGTAGTAAAACCGGGAGAAGCTACGAGCAGTACTTC
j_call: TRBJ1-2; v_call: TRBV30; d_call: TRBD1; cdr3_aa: CAWTEQGYYGYTF; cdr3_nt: TGTGCCTGGACCGAACAGGGGTACTATGGCTACACCTTC
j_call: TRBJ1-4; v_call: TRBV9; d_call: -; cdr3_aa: CASSPRGGVLNEKLFF; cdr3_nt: TGTGCCAGCAGCCCCCGTGGCGGAGTACTCAATGAAAAACTGTTTTTT
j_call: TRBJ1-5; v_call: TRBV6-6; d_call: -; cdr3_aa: CASMVHNSNQPQHF; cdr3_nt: TGTGCCAGCATGGTGCACAATAGCAATCAGCCCCAGCATTTT
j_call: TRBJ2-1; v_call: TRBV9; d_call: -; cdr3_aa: CASSVAPSSDNEQFF; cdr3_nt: TGTGCCAGCAGCGTAGCGCCTAGCTCCGACAATGAGCAGTTCTTC
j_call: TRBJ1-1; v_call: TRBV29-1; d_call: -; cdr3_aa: CSVAAGRDTEAFF; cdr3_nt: TGCAGCGTTGCTGCAGGGAGGGACACTGAAGCTTTCTTT
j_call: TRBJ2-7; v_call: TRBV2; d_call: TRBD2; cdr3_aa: CASSGLAGIYEQYF; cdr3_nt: TGTGCCAGCAGTGGGCTAGCGGGGATCTACGAGCAGTACTTC
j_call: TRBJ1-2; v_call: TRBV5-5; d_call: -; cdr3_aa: CASSLASRPANYGYTF; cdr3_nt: TGTGCCAGCAGCTTGGCTAGTAGACCTGCTAACTATGGCTACACCTTC
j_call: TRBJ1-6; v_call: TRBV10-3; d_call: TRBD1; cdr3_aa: CAINNGQGDSPLHF; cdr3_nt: TGTGCCATCAACAACGGACAGGGTGATTCACCCCTACACTTT
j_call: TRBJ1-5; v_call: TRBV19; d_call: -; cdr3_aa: CASGGGQPQHF; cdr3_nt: TGTGCCAGTGGGGGCGGGCAGCCCCAGCATTTT
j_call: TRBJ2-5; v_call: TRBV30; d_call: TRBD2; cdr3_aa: CAWRVGLAGVETQYF; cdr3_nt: TGTGCCTGGAGAGTCGGACTAGCGGGAGTAGAGACCCAGTACTTC
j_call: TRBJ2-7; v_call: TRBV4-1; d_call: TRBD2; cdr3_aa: CASSQASGRKVYEQYF; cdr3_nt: TGCGCCAGCAGCCAGGCTAGCGGGAGGAAGGTCTACGAGCAGTACTTC
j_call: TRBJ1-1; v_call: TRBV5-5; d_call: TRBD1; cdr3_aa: CASSLGGTGLNTEDFF; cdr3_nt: TGTGCCAGCAGCTTGGGCGGGACAGGGTTGAACACTGAAGATTTCTTT
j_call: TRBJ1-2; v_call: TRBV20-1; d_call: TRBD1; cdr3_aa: CSATGDYGYTF; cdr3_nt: TGCAGTGCGACAGGGGACTATGGCTACACCTTC
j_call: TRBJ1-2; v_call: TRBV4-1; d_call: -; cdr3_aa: CASSQAGRDNYGYTF; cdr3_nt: TGCGCCAGCAGCCAAGCGGGCAGGGATAACTATGGCTACACCTTC
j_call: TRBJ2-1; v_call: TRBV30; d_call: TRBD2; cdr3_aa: CAGSLGSSGSNEQFF; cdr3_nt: TGTGCCGGGAGCCTAGGGTCTAGCGGGAGCAATGAGCAGTTCTTC